The rows below give T cell receptor beta chains drawn from one sample of a study of T cell responses to AZD1222 COVID-19 vaccine. The method was immunoSEQ multiplex PCR; TCRdb's version includes in-frame clones alone and lacks a portion of them. This table holds 90,000 to 150,000 clones, approximately 85% found once. The sequences come from peripheral blood, collected on day 0 of AZD1222 vaccination. The receptors were sampled from an adult in good health. Both conserved end residues are part of each CDR3. Each record gives: D gene, V gene, clone size, J gene, CDR3 protein, CDR3 DNA. The D gene is left open where the match is weak. Clone size is shown for a subset of rows, as once, few, many or a class of expanded clone.

-	TRBV27	-	TRBJ2-2	CASSLGGLPGELFF	TGTGCCAGCAGTTTGGGCGGGCTCCCCGGGGAGCTGTTTTTT
TRBD2	TRBV4-2	-	TRBJ2-1	CASSQGGLAGREQFF	TGTGCCAGCAGCCAAGGGGGACTAGCGGGACGTGAGCAGTTCTTC
TRBD2	TRBV20-1	-	TRBJ2-1	CSATERGEQFF	TGCAGTGCTACCGAGCGGGGGGAGCAGTTCTTC
-	TRBV7-9	-	TRBJ2-1	CASSPLWGASSYNEQFF	TGTGCCAGCAGCCCTCTTTGGGGCGCCAGCTCCTACAATGAGCAGTTCTTC
TRBD1	TRBV27	few	TRBJ1-2	CASSPLTGNNYGYTF	TGTGCCAGCAGTCCGCTGACAGGGAACAACTATGGCTACACCTTC
-	TRBV7-9	once	TRBJ2-5	CASSLESLGSQETQYF	TGTGCCAGCAGCTTAGAGTCCCTAGGTTCCCAAGAGACCCAGTACTTC
-	TRBV7-2	-	TRBJ1-1	CASKPQRMNTEAFF	TGTGCCAGCAAACCCCAGCGGATGAACACTGAAGCTTTCTTT
-	TRBV19	-	TRBJ1-1	CASSIQPGPRNTEAFF	TGTGCCAGTAGTATCCAACCGGGACCGAGGAACACTGAAGCTTTCTTT
TRBD1	TRBV28	-	TRBJ1-1	CASGHGQGVYFDTEAFF	TGTGCCAGTGGACACGGACAGGGAGTGTATTTTGACACTGAAGCTTTCTTT
-	TRBV11-3	-	TRBJ2-7	CASSLEAFSEQYF	TGTGCCAGCAGCTTAGAGGCGTTCAGCGAGCAGTACTTC
TRBD1	TRBV30	-	TRBJ1-2	CAWSVSGQNGYTF	TGTGCCTGGAGTGTTTCGGGACAGAATGGCTACACCTTC
TRBD2	TRBV4-1	-	TRBJ2-1	CASSQVALKLAGGFGNEQFF	TGCGCCAGCAGCCAAGTGGCCCTTAAGTTAGCGGGAGGCTTCGGGAATGAGCAGTTCTTC
-	TRBV4-1	-	TRBJ1-1	CASSQDERGKAFF	TGCGCCAGCAGCCAAGATGAGCGGGGAAAGGCTTTCTTT
TRBD1	TRBV5-5	-	TRBJ2-5	CASSKPGQGARGLETQYF	TGTGCCAGCAGCAAACCGGGACAGGGGGCGCGGGGTCTAGAGACCCAGTACTTC
TRBD2	TRBV2	-	TRBJ2-3	CASSESSGSTDTQYF	TGTGCCAGCAGTGAGTCTAGCGGGAGCACAGATACGCAGTATTTT
-	TRBV19	-	TRBJ1-6	CASSMPGQYYNSPLHF	TGTGCCAGTAGTATGCCCGGACAGTACTATAATTCACCCCTCCACTTT
TRBD2	TRBV6-4	-	TRBJ2-3	CASSGTSGGANTQYF	TGTGCCAGCAGCGGGACTAGCGGGGGGGCGAATACGCAGTATTTT
TRBD2	TRBV18	once	TRBJ2-3	CASSPHVGLADSTDTQYF	TGTGCCAGCTCACCGCATGTCGGACTAGCGGATAGCACAGATACGCAGTATTTT
-	TRBV25-1	-	TRBJ2-1	CAASGSGSYNEQFF	TGTGCCGCCTCGGGGAGTGGCTCTTACAATGAGCAGTTCTTC
TRBD2	TRBV27	once	TRBJ2-5	CASSLASGGLPFETQYF	TGTGCCAGCAGTTTAGCGAGCGGGGGGCTACCTTTTGAGACCCAGTACTTC
TRBD1	TRBV19	-	TRBJ1-4	CATRTGGGEKLFF	TGTGCCACCCGGACAGGGGGCGGTGAAAAACTGTTTTTT
TRBD1	TRBV28	-	TRBJ1-4	CASTPGGNEKLFF	TGTGCCAGCACGCCAGGGGGAAATGAAAAACTGTTTTTT
TRBD1	TRBV18	-	TRBJ2-6	CASSPPGQGVLGANVLTF	TGTGCCAGCTCACCACCGGGACAGGGGGTTCTTGGGGCCAACGTCCTGACTTTC
-	TRBV2	few	TRBJ1-6	CASGGDINSPLHF	TGTGCCAGCGGGGGAGACATTAATTCACCCCTCCACTTT
TRBD1	TRBV2	-	TRBJ1-4	CASRSGQGVEKLFF	TGTGCCAGCAGGTCGGGACAGGGGGTTGAAAAACTGTTTTTT
-	TRBV29-1	-	TRBJ2-7	CSVVKDSDEQYF	TGCAGCGTTGTTAAGGACTCTGACGAGCAGTACTTC
-	TRBV12-3/TRBV12-4	few	TRBJ1-2	CASREGGGGYTF	TGTGCCAGCAGGGAGGGTGGTGGTGGCTACACCTTC
TRBD2	TRBV5-1	-	TRBJ2-7	CASSLGASGEYEQYF	TGCGCCAGCAGCTTGGGGGCTAGCGGGGAATACGAGCAGTACTTC
-	TRBV6-5	once	TRBJ2-7	CASSYRGGGGEQYF	TGTGCCAGCAGTTACCGGGGAGGGGGTGGCGAGCAGTACTTC
-	TRBV6-5	-	TRBJ2-7	CASTSGDYEQYF	TGTGCCAGCACGTCAGGGGACTACGAGCAGTACTTC
-	TRBV18	-	TRBJ2-5	CASSPPRGVVETQYF	TGTGCCAGCTCACCACCTAGAGGGGTCGTTGAGACCCAGTACTTC
-	TRBV2	-	TRBJ2-6	CASSEERQGAGANVLTF	TGTGCCAGCAGTGAAGAGAGGCAAGGGGCTGGGGCCAACGTCCTGACTTTC
-	TRBV28	-	TRBJ1-1	CASTQPGANTEAFF	TGTGCCAGCACTCAGCCAGGGGCGAACACTGAAGCTTTCTTT
-	TRBV24-1	-	TRBJ1-2	CATSDSVYGYTF	TGTGCCACCAGTGATTCAGTTTATGGCTACACCTTC
-	TRBV5-1	-	TRBJ1-3	CASSLSGPGNTIYF	TGCGCCAGCAGCTTGAGCGGTCCTGGAAACACCATATATTTT
-	TRBV6-4	few	TRBJ1-6	CASSPRAGTDHNSPLHF	TGTGCCAGCAGTCCTAGAGCCGGGACGGACCATAATTCACCCCTCCACTTT
-	TRBV28	-	TRBJ2-2	CASSLGGNTGELFF	TGTGCCAGCAGCCTCGGGGGGAACACCGGGGAGCTGTTTTTT
TRBD1	TRBV5-4	-	TRBJ1-1	CASSLPTGGPMNTEAFF	TGTGCCAGCAGCTTGCCAACAGGGGGTCCTATGAACACTGAAGCTTTCTTT
TRBD1	TRBV6-6	-	TRBJ1-6	CASSFPGGSPLHF	TGTGCCAGCAGTTTCCCAGGGGGGTCACCCCTCCACTTT
-	TRBV28	-	TRBJ1-3	CASGGGRTSGNTIYF	TGTGCCAGCGGGGGGGGACGGACCTCTGGAAACACCATATATTTT
-	TRBV5-1	few	TRBJ2-3	CASSLGLAAYSTDTQYF	TGCGCCAGCAGCTTGGGGCTAGCAGCCTATTCCACAGATACGCAGTATTTT
-	TRBV18	-	TRBJ2-1	CASSIAVYNEQFF	TGTGCCAGCTCGATCGCGGTTTACAATGAGCAGTTCTTC
-	TRBV14	-	TRBJ1-1	CASRPGRGSATTEAFF	TGTGCCAGCAGGCCAGGGAGAGGCAGCGCTACCACTGAAGCTTTCTTT
-	TRBV6-5	-	TRBJ2-7	CASRRGHSAYEQYF	TGTGCCAGCAGGAGAGGACACAGCGCCTACGAGCAGTACTTC